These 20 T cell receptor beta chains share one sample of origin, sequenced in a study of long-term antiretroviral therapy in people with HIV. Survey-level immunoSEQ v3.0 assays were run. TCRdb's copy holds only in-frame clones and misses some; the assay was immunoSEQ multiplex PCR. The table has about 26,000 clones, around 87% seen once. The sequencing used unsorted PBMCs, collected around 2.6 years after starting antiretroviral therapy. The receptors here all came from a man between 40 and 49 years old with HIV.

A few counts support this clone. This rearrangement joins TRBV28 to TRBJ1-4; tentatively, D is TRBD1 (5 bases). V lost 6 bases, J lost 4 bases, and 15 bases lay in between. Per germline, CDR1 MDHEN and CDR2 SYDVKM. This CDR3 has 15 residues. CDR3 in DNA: TGTGCCAGCAGCTTTGGGGGAGGATTTAATGAAAAACTGTTTTTT. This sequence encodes CASSFGGGFNEKLFF. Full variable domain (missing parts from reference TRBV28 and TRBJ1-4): DVKVTQSSRYLVKRTGEKVFLECVQDMDHENMFWYRQDPGLGLRLIYFSYDVKMKEKGDIPEGYSVSREKKERFSLILESASTNQTSMYLCASSFGGGFNEKLFFGSGTQLSVL.

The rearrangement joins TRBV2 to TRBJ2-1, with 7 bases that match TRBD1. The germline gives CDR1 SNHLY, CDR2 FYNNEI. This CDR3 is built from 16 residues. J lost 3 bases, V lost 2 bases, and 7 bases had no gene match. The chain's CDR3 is CASSEMAGGVYNEQFF. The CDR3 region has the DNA TGTGCCAGCAGTGAAATGGCAGGGGGTGTCTACAATGAGCAGTTCTTC.

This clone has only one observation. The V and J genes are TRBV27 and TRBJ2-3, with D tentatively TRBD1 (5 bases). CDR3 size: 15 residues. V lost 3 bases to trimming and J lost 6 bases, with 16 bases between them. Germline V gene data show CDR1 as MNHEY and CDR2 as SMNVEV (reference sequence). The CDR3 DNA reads TGTGCCAGCAGTTTCTGGTTGGGTACAGGCGATACGCAGTATTTT. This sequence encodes CASSFWLGTGDTQYF.

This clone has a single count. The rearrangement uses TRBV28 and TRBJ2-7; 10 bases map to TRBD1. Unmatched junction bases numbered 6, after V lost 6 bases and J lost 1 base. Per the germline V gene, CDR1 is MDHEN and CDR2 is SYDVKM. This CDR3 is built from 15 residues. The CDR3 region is CASRAGTGESYEQYF. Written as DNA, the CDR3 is TGTGCCAGCAGAGCCGGGACAGGGGAATCCTACGAGCAGTACTTC.

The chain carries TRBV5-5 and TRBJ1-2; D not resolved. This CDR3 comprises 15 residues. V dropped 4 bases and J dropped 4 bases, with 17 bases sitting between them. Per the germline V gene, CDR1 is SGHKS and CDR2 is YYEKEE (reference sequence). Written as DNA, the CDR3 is TGTGCCAGCAGCCTGGCCGAACAACCCTCCTATGGCTACACCTTC. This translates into CASSLAEQPSYGYTF.

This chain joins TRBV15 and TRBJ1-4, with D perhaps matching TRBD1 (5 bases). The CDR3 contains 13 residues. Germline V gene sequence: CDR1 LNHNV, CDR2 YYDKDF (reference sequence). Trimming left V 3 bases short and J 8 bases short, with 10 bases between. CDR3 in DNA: TGTGCCACCAGCAGGGGGGGGGTCGAAAAACTGTTTTTT. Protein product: CATSRGGVEKLFF.

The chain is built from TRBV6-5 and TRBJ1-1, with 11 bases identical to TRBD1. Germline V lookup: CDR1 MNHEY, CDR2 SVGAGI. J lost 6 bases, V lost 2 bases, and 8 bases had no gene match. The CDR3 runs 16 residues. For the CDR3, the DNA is TGTGCCAGCAGTTACCGCTGGACAGGGGGCGCCCCTGAAGCTTTCTTT. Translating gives CASSYRWTGGAPEAFF.

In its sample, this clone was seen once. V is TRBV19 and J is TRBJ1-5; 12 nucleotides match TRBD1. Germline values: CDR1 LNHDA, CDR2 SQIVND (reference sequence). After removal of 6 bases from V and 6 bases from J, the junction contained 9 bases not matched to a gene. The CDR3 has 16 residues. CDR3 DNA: TGTGCCAGTAGAAACCCGGGACAGGGGGCGGCTCAGCCCCAGCATTTT. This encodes CASRNPGQGAAQPQHF. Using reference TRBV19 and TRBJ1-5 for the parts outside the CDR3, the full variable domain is DGGITQSPKYLFRKEGQNVTLSCEQNLNHDAMYWYRQDPGQGLRLIYYSQIVNDFQKGDIAEGYSVSREKKESFPLTVTSAQKNPTAFYLCASRNPGQGAAQPQHFGDGTRLSIL.

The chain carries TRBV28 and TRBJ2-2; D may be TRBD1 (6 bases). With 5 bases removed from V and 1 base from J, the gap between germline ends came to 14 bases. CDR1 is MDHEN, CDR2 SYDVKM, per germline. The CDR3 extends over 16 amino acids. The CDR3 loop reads CASSPPGTQNTGELFF. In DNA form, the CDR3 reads TGTGCCAGCAGTCCCCCAGGGACACAGAACACCGGGGAGCTGTTTTTT. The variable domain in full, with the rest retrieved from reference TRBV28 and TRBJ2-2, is DVKVTQSSRYLVKRTGEKVFLECVQDMDHENMFWYRQDPGLGLRLIYFSYDVKMKEKGDIPEGYSVSREKKERFSLILESASTNQTSMYLCASSPPGTQNTGELFFGEGSRLTVL.

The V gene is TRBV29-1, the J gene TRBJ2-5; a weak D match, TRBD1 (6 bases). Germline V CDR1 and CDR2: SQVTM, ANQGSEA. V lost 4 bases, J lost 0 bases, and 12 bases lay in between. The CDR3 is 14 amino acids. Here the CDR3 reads CSVGPGEYQETQYF. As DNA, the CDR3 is TGCAGCGTTGGGCCAGGGGAGTACCAAGAGACCCAGTACTTC. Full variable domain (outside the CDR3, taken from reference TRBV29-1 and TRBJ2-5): SAVISQKPSRDICQRGTSLTIQCQVDSQVTMMFWYRQQPGQSLTLIATANQGSEATYESGFVIDKFPISRPNLTFSTLTVSNMSPEDSSIYLCSVGPGEYQETQYFGPGTRLLVL.

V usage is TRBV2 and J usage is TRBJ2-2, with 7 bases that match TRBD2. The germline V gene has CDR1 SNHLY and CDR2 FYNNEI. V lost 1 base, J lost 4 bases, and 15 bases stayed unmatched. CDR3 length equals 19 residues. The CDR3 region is CASSEDKEGREALTGELFF. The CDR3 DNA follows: TGTGCCAGCAGTGAAGATAAGGAGGGACGGGAGGCCCTCACCGGGGAGCTGTTTTTT.

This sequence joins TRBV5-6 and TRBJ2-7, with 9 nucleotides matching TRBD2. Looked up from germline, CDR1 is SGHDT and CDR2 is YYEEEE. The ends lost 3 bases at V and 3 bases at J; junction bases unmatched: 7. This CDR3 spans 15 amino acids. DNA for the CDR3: TGTGCCAGCAGCTGGGGTAGCGGGAGTAACTACGAGCAGTACTTC. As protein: CASSWGSGSNYEQYF.

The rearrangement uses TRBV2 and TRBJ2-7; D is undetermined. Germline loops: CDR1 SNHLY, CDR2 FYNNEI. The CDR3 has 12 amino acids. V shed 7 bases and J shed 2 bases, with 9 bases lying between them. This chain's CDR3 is CASIRGAYEQYF. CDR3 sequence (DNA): TGTGCCAGCATCCGAGGAGCCTACGAGCAGTACTTC.

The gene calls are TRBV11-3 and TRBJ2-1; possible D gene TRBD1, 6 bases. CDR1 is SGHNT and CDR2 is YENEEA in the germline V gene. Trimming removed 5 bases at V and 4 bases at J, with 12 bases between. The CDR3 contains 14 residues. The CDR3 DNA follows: TGTGCCAGCAGCCCCTCCAGGGGTTACAATGAGCAGTTCTTC. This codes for CASSPSRGYNEQFF. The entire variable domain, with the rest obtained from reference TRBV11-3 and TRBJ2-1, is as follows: EAGVVQSPRYKIIEKKQPVAFWCNPISGHNTLYWYLQNLGQGPELLIRYENEEAVDDSQLPKDRFSAERLKGVDSTLKIQPAELGDSAVYLCASSPSRGYNEQFFGPGTRLTVL.

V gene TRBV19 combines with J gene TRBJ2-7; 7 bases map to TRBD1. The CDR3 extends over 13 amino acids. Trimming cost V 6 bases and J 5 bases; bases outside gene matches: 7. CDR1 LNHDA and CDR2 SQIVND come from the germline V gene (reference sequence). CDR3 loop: CASRTKGAHEQYF. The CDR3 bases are TGTGCCAGTAGGACCAAGGGGGCCCACGAGCAGTACTTC.

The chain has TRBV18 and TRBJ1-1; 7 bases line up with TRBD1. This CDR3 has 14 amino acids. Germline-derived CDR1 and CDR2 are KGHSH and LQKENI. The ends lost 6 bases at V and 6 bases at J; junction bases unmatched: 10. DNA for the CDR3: TGTGCCAGCTCGACTAAACAGGGGATACCTGAAGCTTTCTTT. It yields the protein CASSTKQGIPEAFF.

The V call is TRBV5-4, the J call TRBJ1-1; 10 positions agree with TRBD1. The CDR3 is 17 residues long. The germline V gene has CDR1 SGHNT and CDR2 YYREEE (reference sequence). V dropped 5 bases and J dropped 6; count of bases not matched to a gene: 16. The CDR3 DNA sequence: TGTGCCAGCAGGCCCAGGGGCGAAGCGACAGGGGGCTCTGAAGCTTTCTTT. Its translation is CASRPRGEATGGSEAFF.

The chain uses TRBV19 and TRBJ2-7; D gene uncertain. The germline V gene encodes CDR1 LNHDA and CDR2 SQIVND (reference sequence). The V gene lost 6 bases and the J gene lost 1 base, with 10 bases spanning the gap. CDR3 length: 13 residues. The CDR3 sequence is CASSGTESYEQYF. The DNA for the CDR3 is TGTGCCAGTAGCGGTACGGAGTCCTACGAGCAGTACTTC.

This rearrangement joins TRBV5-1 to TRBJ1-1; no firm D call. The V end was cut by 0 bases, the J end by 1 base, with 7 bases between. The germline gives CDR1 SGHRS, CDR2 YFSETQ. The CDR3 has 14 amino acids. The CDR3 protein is CASSLANGNTEAFF. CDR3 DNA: TGCGCCAGCAGCTTGGCCAACGGGAACACTGAAGCTTTCTTT.

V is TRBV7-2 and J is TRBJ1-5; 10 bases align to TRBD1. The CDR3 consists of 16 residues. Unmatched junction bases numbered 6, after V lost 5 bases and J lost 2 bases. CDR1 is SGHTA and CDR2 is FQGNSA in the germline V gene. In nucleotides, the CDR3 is TGTGCCAGCAGCCTCCGGGACAGGGGTGGCAATCAGCCCCAGCATTTT. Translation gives CASSLRDRGGNQPQHF.